The entry that follows covers one T cell receptor (beta chain) sequence. Its antigen is unidentified. The germline CDR1 and CDR2 sequences are SGDLS and YYNGEE. Trimming shortened V by 5 bases and J by 4 bases, and 17 bases separated the two germline ends. The CDR3 consists of 15 residues. The data are from a study of cytomegalovirus exposure and HLA in healthy donors. Overall study: The study's early data release held around 85 million unique TCRs from HLA-typed donors. Points from the study as a whole: With further analysis later on, most CMV-associated TCR beta chains appeared HLA-restricted. A few CMV-associated chains proved CMV antigen-specific in vitro.

The PCR ran on 60 Vbeta and 13 Jbeta primers. Assay: immunoSEQ multiplex PCR; the TCRdb copy retains only in-frame clones and omits some. The sample has 79,000 or so clones; around 79% are singletons. The chain carries TRBV9 and TRBJ2-3; possibly TRBD2 for D (6 bases). The sequenced sample was PBMCs. This TCR derives from a woman between 40 and 55 years old in good health and CMV-seropositive. CDR3 sequence (DNA): TGTGCCAGCAGTCCTCGGCGGGGCCCGGCAGATACGCAGTATTTT. Translating gives CASSPRRGPADTQYF.